This TCR beta chain was found in a study of shared clonotypes between healthy human individuals (TCRdb year 2020). With regard to the full study: The cohort comprised a couple of women and a few men aged 18 to 49 years. Per donor, three plates each were used for CD4 naive and CD4 memory, two for CD8 naive, and one for CD8 memory. To estimate repertoire size and how much clonotype sharing occurs between individuals, the study deeply sequenced the blood TCR repertoires of roughly 5 healthy adults. Different laboratories and diverse techniques were used to prepare libraries and sequence TCR repertoires, to increase sequencing depth and limit assay-specific biases. Leukapheresis yielded between about 0.85 and 9.5 billion PBMCs per donor.

This clone turned up a few times. Its target antigen remains unknown. Qualities for individual bases were not recorded, and no much larger clone is one base off. The donors were healthy, HIV-negative adults who had no recently reported acute infections or vaccinations. Only Caucasian adults living in Nashville, Tennessee, USA were represented among the donors. CD4+ T cells were enriched through magnetic negative selection, after which naive cells were positively selected on CD45RA and the remaining negative fraction served as the memory subset. After blood collection by leukapheresis, PBMCs were isolated using Ficoll-Histopaque density gradient centrifugation and then cryopreserved in the vapor phase of liquid nitrogen. Analytical flow cytometry was used to check the purity and quantity of each magnetically sorted T cell population. Genomic DNA was isolated from each sorted fraction and quantified by UV absorbance on a Nanodrop 2000c.

Using the deep immunoSEQ assay, TCR CDR3 regions were amplified from genomic DNA by multiplex PCR. Extracted genomic DNA from each cell subset was distributed evenly across all wells of several immunoSEQ 96-well plates, and each plate was treated as a replicate. For sorted subsets, roughly 200 ng of genomic DNA, equivalent to roughly 30,000 T cell genomes, went into each replicate PCR. Purified libraries were measured with a Qubit 3.0 fluorometer, size-checked on a Bioanalyzer 2100, and measured again with the KAPA Library Quantification kit. A separate single-read 150-cycle Illumina NextSeq 550 flow cell was used to sequence each immunoSEQ 96-well plate. The published analysis was carried out like this. Because only junctional sequences without quality scores were contained in the immunoSEQ output, filtering matching that applied to full-length reads could not be performed. Sequences were annotated with PyIR, a Python wrapper for IgBLAST v1.9, and V/J genes and CDR3 were assigned using IMGT germline references. Any read was removed if the V/J assignment was weak (E-value above 1e-6), the CDR3 was missing, or the read contained stop codons, out-of-frame junctions, or ambiguous translated residues. A V3J clonotype was defined by an identical inferred V gene, J gene, and CDR3 amino acid sequence. Percentage overlap between repertoires was computed as shared unique clonotypes divided by the size of the smaller repertoire. Three approaches were used to assess repertoire richness: RTK rarefaction, the Chao1 estimator, and Recon v2.1 estimates of unobserved clonotypes. Generation probabilities for all TCRbeta clonotypes obtained by the gDNA method from a handful of donors were computed using OLGA. What TCRdb holds here is the immuneACCESS table cut down to in-frame rearrangements. Part of the clones is not present; checked against another copy, under half of the missing clones reflect an unresolved V gene, and the others are unexplained. The V and J calls and the clone size are those of that table, but D and trimming were determined from the DNA. The sample contains approximately 2.3 million clones, over 90% of them found a single time. 0.39% of the sample comes from the top ten.

Summary of the overall study and its limitations: Based on pairwise subsampling, the degree of clonotype sharing among donors was expected to be affected by sequencing depth. Rarefaction of sorted-subset datasets indicated incomplete sequencing despite the large sequencing depth. Estimated clonotype richness was generally larger for naive than for memory subsets. Higher generation probabilities were observed for clonotypes shared by all four sorted-subset donors than for non-shared clonotypes. Sampling was restricted to blood, and TCR repertoires in tissue are likely to differ from TCR repertoires in blood. The small number of donors limited the genetic and exposure-history diversity represented. When several donors were compared, the shared fraction of clonotypes was 5% to 6.5% for naive CD4, roughly 3.3% for naive CD8, 2.3% for memory CD4, and 0.35% to 0.4% for memory CD8.

The V end gives up 3 bases and the J end 3 bases, leaving 5 bases in the junction not matched to a gene. Per the germline V gene (reference sequence), SGHNT is the CDR1 and YYREEE is the CDR2. The cysteine opens and the phenylalanine closes a CDR3 of 14 amino acids. The only DNA kept is the CDR3, 42 bases in frame from the first base. The source is a man aged 18 to 30 in good health. Some clones in this sample may be carry-over from other donors' samples. This chain is built from TRBV5-4 and TRBJ2-5, with TRBD2 identical over 7 junction bases. The sequenced sample consisted of naive CD4+ T cells from PBMCs. This sample's cell subset or site label indicates: CD45RA+ positively selected. The sequenced DNA is TGTGCCAGCAGCTCCCTGGGGGGGGAAGAGACCCAGTACTTC. It encodes CASSSLGGEETQYF.